Listed here are 24 T cell receptor beta chains from one sample, sequenced in a study of T cell responses to AZD1222 COVID-19 vaccine. Clones were sequenced by immunoSEQ multiplex PCR, and TCRdb holds only the in-frame ones, with some missing. This sample has 150,000 to 200,000 clones, with 80% to 90% found just once. The sample here was peripheral blood, taken 28 days after the second AZD1222 dose. The receptors originated from an adult who received the AZD1222 COVID-19 vaccine.

This clone was recorded only once. The chain links TRBV5-1 to TRBJ2-7, with D possibly called TRBD1 or TRBD2 (5 bases each). CDR3 length: 13 amino acids. The V end lost 0 bases, the J end lost 3 bases, and 7 bases lay between the germline ends. CDR1 is SGHRS, CDR2 YFSETQ, per germline. The CDR3 region has the DNA TGCGCCAGCAGCTTGGAGGGGAGCTACGAGCAGTACTTC. This sequence encodes CASSLEGSYEQYF. Using reference TRBV5-1 and TRBJ2-7 for the parts outside the CDR3, the full variable domain is KAGVTQTPRYLIKTRGQQVTLSCSPISGHRSVSWYQQTPGQGLQFLFEYFSETQRNKGNFPGRFSGRQFSNSRSEMNVSTLELGDSALYLCASSLEGSYEQYFGPGTRLTVT.

As to this clone: This sample also contains other DNA sequences that code for the same CDR3. The chain combines TRBV14 with TRBJ2-5; D is unclear. Germline V gene lookup returns CDR1 SGHDN and CDR2 FVKESK. CDR3 length equals 12 residues. V was trimmed by 1 base and J by 5 bases, leaving 5 bases between them. CDR3 DNA: TGTGCCAGCAGCCAAGTGAGGGAGACCCAGTACTTC. It encodes CASSQVRETQYF.

This sequence joins TRBV7-4 and TRBJ2-7, with 11 nucleotides matching TRBD2. V was clipped by 5 bases and J by 7 bases; unmatched bases: 10. The CDR3 sequence is 15 residues long. Looked up from germline, CDR1 is SGHVT and CDR2 is SQSDAQ. The CDR3 spells CASSPSGGFRREQYF. In DNA form, the CDR3 reads TGTGCCAGCAGCCCTAGCGGGGGGTTCCGGCGGGAGCAGTACTTC.

J is TRBJ1-5 and V is TRBV7-9; TRBD1 is a possible D gene (6 bases). CDR3 size: 16 residues. Germline lookup yields CDR1 SEHNR and CDR2 FQNEAQ (reference sequence). V lost 5 bases and J lost 2, with 16 bases in between. CDR3 nucleotide sequence: TGTGCCAGCAGCCCCGCTCGGGGGGCAGGCAATCAGCCCCAGCATTTT. It yields the protein CASSPARGAGNQPQHF.

This chain connects TRBV7-2 to TRBJ1-5; 10 positions match TRBD1. Trimming removed 1 base from V and 10 bases from J; junction bases left unmatched: 7. This CDR3 is built from 15 residues. The germline gives CDR1 SGHTA, CDR2 FQGNSA. The CDR3 loop is CASSLDGTGARPQHF. CDR3 in DNA: TGTGCCAGCAGCTTAGATGGGACAGGGGCAAGACCCCAGCATTTT. The full variable domain, rest sourced from reference TRBV7-2 and TRBJ1-5, is GAGVSQSPSNKVTEKGKDVELRCDPISGHTALYWYRQSLGQGLEFLIYFQGNSAPDKSGLPSDRFSAERTGGSVSTLTIQRTQQEDSAVYLCASSLDGTGARPQHFGDGTRLSIL.

In its sample, this clone was seen once. V is TRBV7-8 and J is TRBJ1-2; 10 bases match TRBD1. The germline V gene has CDR1 SGHVS and CDR2 FQNEAQ. The V segment lost 5 bases and the J segment 7 bases; nucleotides outside the gene matches: 7. The CDR3 sequence is 14 residues long. DNA for the CDR3: TGTGCCAGCAGCCCGGGACAGGGGAGTGGTGGCTACACCTTC. Its translation is CASSPGQGSGGYTF. Drawing the rest from reference TRBV7-8 and TRBJ1-2, the complete variable domain is GAGVSQSPRYKVAKRGQDVALRCDPISGHVSLFWYQQALGQGPEFLTYFQNEAQLDKSGLPSDRFFAERPEGSVSTLKIQRTQQEDSAVYLCASSPGQGSGGYTFGSGTRLTVV.

The genes are TRBV30 and TRBJ1-2, with D possibly TRBD1 on 6 matching bases. This CDR3 has 12 amino acids. In germline, CDR1 is GTSNPN, CDR2 SVGIG (reference sequence). V lost 2 bases, J lost 8 bases, and 12 bases lay in between. CDR3 region: CAWSPRGGGYTF. The CDR3, as DNA: TGTGCCTGGAGTCCCCGGGGGGGCGGCTACACCTTC.

The genes are TRBV11-2 and TRBJ2-4, with 7 bases aligning to TRBD1. The CDR3 spans 14 residues. The germline gives CDR1 SGHAT, CDR2 FQNNGV. The V and J ends lost 3 bases and 9 bases, in that order; junction bases with no gene match: 8. The DNA of the CDR3 is TGTGCCAGCAGCTTTCTAGGGGGCTCTGGCATTCAGTACTTC. It is translated as CASSFLGGSGIQYF.

This clone was seen a few times. This rearrangement joins TRBV6-1 to TRBJ2-7; the D is unclear. The CDR3 is made up of 12 amino acids. The ends were cut back, 3 bases at V and 5 bases at J, with 8 bases in the middle. The V gene's germline CDR1 is MNHNS and CDR2 SASEGT. The CDR3 DNA is TGTGCCAGCAGTGATATCGTTGACGAGCAGTACTTC. Protein: CASSDIVDEQYF.

The chain carries TRBV9 and TRBJ2-2, with TRBD1 matching over 8 bases. Germline V lookup: CDR1 SGDLS, CDR2 YYNGEE. The CDR3 is 15 residues long. The V and J ends lost 0 bases and 7 bases, in that order; junction bases with no gene match: 5. This CDR3 reads CASSVVGQGGGELFF. DNA of the CDR3: TGTGCCAGCAGCGTAGTTGGACAGGGTGGCGGGGAGCTGTTTTTT.

The rearrangement joins TRBV20-1 to TRBJ2-3, with 10 nucleotides matching TRBD2. After removal of 3 bases from V and 4 bases from J, the junction contained 10 bases not matched to a gene. Germline V CDR1 and CDR2: DFQATT, SNEGSKA (reference sequence). The CDR3 has 16 residues. The CDR3 spells CSASWPQRGGPDTQYF. DNA of the CDR3: TGCAGTGCTAGTTGGCCGCAGCGGGGGGGGCCAGATACGCAGTATTTT.

This rearrangement joins TRBV4-2 to TRBJ2-5, with a weak D call TRBD2 (5 bases). The V and J ends lost 1 base and 2 bases respectively, with 17 bases between them. The length of the CDR3 is 17 residues. Per the germline V gene, CDR1 is LGHNA and CDR2 is YNFKEQ. As DNA, the CDR3 is TGTGCCAGCAGCCAAGCCCCGGAGCTACGAGGGCAAGAGACCCAGTACTTC. This gives the protein CASSQAPELRGQETQYF.

J is TRBJ1-2 and V is TRBV2; D is unresolved. V was cut by 3 bases and J by 5 bases, with 13 bases left in between. Germline V lookup: CDR1 SNHLY, CDR2 FYNNEI. The CDR3 is made up of 14 amino acids. The CDR3 sequence is CASSEIQRAYGYTF. DNA of the CDR3: TGTGCCAGCAGTGAGATACAGAGGGCTTATGGCTACACCTTC. The variable domain in full, with the rest retrieved from reference TRBV2 and TRBJ1-2, is EPEVTQTPSHQVTQMGQEVILRCVPISNHLYFYWYRQILGQKVEFLVSFYNNEISEKSEIFDDQFSVERPDGSNFTLKIRSTKLEDSAMYFCASSEIQRAYGYTFGSGTRLTVV.

The chain carries TRBV25-1 and TRBJ1-3; unclear D gene. The CDR3 extends over 16 amino acids. Between the trimmed V and J ends, which lost 2 bases and 0 bases, there was a span of 11 bases. Per the germline V gene, CDR1 is MGHDK and CDR2 is SYGVNS. CDR3 in DNA: TGTGCCAGCAGTGAACCCGGGCCCCTCTCTGGAAACACCATATATTTT. Residues: CASSEPGPLSGNTIYF.

V is TRBV13 and J is TRBJ1-3; no clear D. V lost 6 bases, J lost 4 bases, and 13 bases lay in between. The CDR3 runs to 14 residues. Germline V gene data show CDR1 as PRHDT and CDR2 as FYEKMQ (reference sequence). DNA of the CDR3: TGTGCCAGCAGGGACCCGGGCGCCGGAAACACCATATATTTT. This translates into CASRDPGAGNTIYF.

This clone was observed a handful of times. The sample carries other DNA sequences with the same CDR3. CDR3 in DNA: TGTGCCAGCAGCCGAACCGACAATCAGCCCCAGCATTTT. It specifies CASSRTDNQPQHF. This chain joins TRBV5-5 and TRBJ1-5; D is uncertain. This CDR3 has 13 amino acids. CDR1 and CDR2 from the germline V gene are SGHKS and YYEKEE (reference sequence). Trimming cost V 4 bases and J 3 bases, with 8 bases left between them.

The J gene is TRBJ2-3, the V gene TRBV7-9; no reliable D call. CDR3 length: 11 residues. Germline V CDR1 and CDR2: SEHNR, FQNEAQ (reference sequence). V was pared by 4 bases and J by 2 bases, with 1 base between. The CDR3 region is CASSYTDTQYF. As DNA, the CDR3 is TGTGCCAGCAGCTACACAGATACGCAGTATTTT.

The V gene is TRBV6-5, the J gene TRBJ2-7; D may be TRBD2 (6 bases). The V end was cut by 6 bases, the J end by 0 bases, with 9 bases between. Germline values: CDR1 MNHEY, CDR2 SVGAGI. CDR3 length equals 13 residues. In DNA, the CDR3 is TGTGCCAGCAGCGGGGGAAGCTCCTACGAGCAGTACTTC. As protein: CASSGGSSYEQYF.

The V and J genes are TRBV4-3 and TRBJ2-5; no firm D call. The CDR3 runs 13 residues. V gave up 0 bases and J gave up 2 bases, with 4 bases separating them. CDR1 LGHNA and CDR2 YSLEER come from the germline V gene. Here the CDR3 DNA reads TGCGCCAGCAGCCAAGAATGGCAAGAGACCCAGTACTTC. Amino acid sequence: CASSQEWQETQYF.

J is TRBJ1-5 and V is TRBV28; a weak D match, TRBD1 (6 bases). Germline assignment: CDR1 MDHEN and CDR2 SYDVKM. CDR3 length: 17 residues. V shed 1 base and J shed 0 bases, with 13 bases lying between them. CDR3 DNA sequence: TGTGCCAGCAGTTTATTCGCCCAGGGGTCTAGCAATCAGCCCCAGCATTTT. Amino acid sequence: CASSLFAQGSSNQPQHF.

V gene TRBV9 combines with J gene TRBJ2-6; D unresolved. This CDR3 comprises 17 residues. The V gene lost 0 bases and the J gene lost 1 base, with 11 bases spanning the gap. The germline V gene has CDR1 SGDLS and CDR2 YYNGEE. DNA of the CDR3: TGTGCCAGCAGCGTAGGACCGGAATCATCTGGGGCCAACGTCCTGACTTTC. The encoded protein is CASSVGPESSGANVLTF. Variable domain in full (rest from reference TRBV9 and TRBJ2-6): DSGVTQTPKHLITATGQRVTLRCSPRSGDLSVYWYQQSLDQGLQFLIQYYNGEERAKGNILERFSAQQFPDLHSELNLSSLELGDSALYFCASSVGPESSGANVLTFGAGSRLTVL.

V and J are TRBV6-5 and TRBJ2-6; D call uncertain. Germline V gene sequence: CDR1 MNHEY, CDR2 SVGAGI. Trimming stripped 1 base from V and 4 bases from J, with 11 bases between. The CDR3 runs 16 residues. This CDR3 is CASSYFAGSGANVLTF. Here the CDR3 DNA reads TGTGCCAGCAGTTACTTCGCAGGCTCCGGGGCCAACGTCCTGACTTTC.

The chain couples TRBV7-2 to TRBJ1-1; no clear D. The ends were cut back, 6 bases at V and 5 bases at J, with 13 bases in the middle. CDR1 and CDR2 from the germline V gene are SGHTA and FQGNSA. CDR3 length equals 13 residues. This CDR3 reads CASRLLRGTEAFF. The CDR3 DNA is TGTGCCAGCAGGCTTTTACGGGGAACTGAAGCTTTCTTT.

The rearrangement joins TRBV6-5 to TRBJ1-5; D is uncertain. The CDR3 has 14 amino acids. The germline V gene encodes CDR1 MNHEY and CDR2 SVGAGI. V gave up 11 bases and J gave up 2 bases, with 16 bases separating them. The CDR3 is CAAGREMGNQPQHF. In DNA, the CDR3 is TGTGCCGCCGGGAGGGAGATGGGCAATCAGCCCCAGCATTTT.